This record concerns one T cell receptor (beta chain) sequence. TCRdb re-analyzed the 5' RACE reads; it lists each CDR3 protein once, without DNA. The sample holds about 440,000 distinct CDR3 sequences. This CDR3 comprises 17 residues. The germline gives CDR1 SGHAT, CDR2 FQNNGV. The sample is drawn from a study of monozygotic twins with inflammatory bowel disease. Input material: blood. This receptor was obtained from a human donor with ulcerative colitis or Crohn's disease, or a healthy co-twin of an affected twin (not recorded which). The chain couples TRBV11-2 to TRBJ2-1; TCRdb outputs TRBD2, but without DNA this stays unchecked. The CDR3 loop is CASSLDRAGGGLNEQFF. Full variable domain (rest looked up from reference TRBV11-2 and TRBJ2-1): EAGVAQSPRYKIIEKRQSVAFWCNPISGHATLYWYQQILGQGPKLLIQFQNNGVVDDSQLPKDRFSAERLKGVDSTLKIQPAKLEDSAVYLCASSLDRAGGGLNEQFFGPGTRLTVL.